This T cell receptor (beta chain) was documented in a study of T cells after yellow fever vaccination. Study findings and constraints: A small proportion of clonotypes was detected in both the CD4 and CD8 compartments. The bulk population could contribute abundant contaminating clonotypes to FACS-sorted repertoires.

The CDR3 runs 14 residues. The V and J ends lost 3 bases and 5 bases respectively, with 15 bases between them. Germline V CDR1 and CDR2: SGHDT, YYEEEE. From the 5' RACE reads, TCRdb called clonotypes with MiXCR, one entry per CDR3 protein. The top ten hold roughly a sixth of the sample, which has some 400,000 distinct CDR3 sequences, under 20% seen once. In its sample, this clonotype was seen many times. The target antigen is unknown. Sequencing was performed on PBMCs, taken before the yellow fever booster vaccination. This clonotype was sampled from a man between 18 and 29 years old who received the YFV17D yellow fever vaccine. The rearrangement uses TRBV5-6 and TRBJ2-7; D might be TRBD1 or TRBD2, each matching 5 bases. Written as DNA, the CDR3 is TGTGCCAGCAGCTCTCTTCAGGGAGTAGACGAGCAGTACGTC. Residues: CASSSLQGVDEQYV.